The 22 T cell receptor beta chains below were found in one sample sequenced in a study of CXCR3-negative and CXCR3-positive naive CD8 T cells. UMI-labeled 5' RACE TRB cDNA libraries were prepared from the cells. Each CDR3 protein gets one entry in TCRdb, which reprocessed the 5' RACE reads and gives no DNA. In total, the table holds 55,000 to 65,000 distinct CDR3 sequences. The sequenced sample consisted of naive CXCR3- CD8+ T cells from blood. Indicated subset: CD45RO-CCR7+CD27+CD95- naive CD8+ T cells lacking CXCR3 (TNR3-). These TCRs come from a human donor in good health. Some clones in this sample may be carry-over from other donors' samples.

CDR3 in amino acids: CASSVGLNNQQFF. The chain combines TRBV25-1 with TRBJ2-1. Germline CDR1 and CDR2: MGHDK and SYGVNS. The CDR3 length is 13 residues.

This rearrangement joins TRBV12-3 or TRBV12-4 to TRBJ1-2. The CDR3 loop spans 13 amino acids. The CDR3 protein is CASSSTEGYGYTF.

This CDR3 reads CASSSGLAVQETQYF. This rearrangement joins TRBV27 to TRBJ2-5; TCRdb lists TRBD2, though no DNA is available to test this call. Germline lookup yields CDR1 MNHEY and CDR2 SMNVEV (reference sequence). CDR3 size: 15 residues.

The chain joins TRBV19 to TRBJ2-1; TCRdb gives TRBD1 as the D gene, but with no DNA this cannot be confirmed. CDR1 is LNHDA and CDR2 is SQIVND in the germline V gene (reference sequence). CDR3 size: 12 residues. The CDR3 is CASSIPGDEQFF.

The rearrangement links TRBV20-1 to TRBJ2-7. Per the germline V gene, CDR1 is DFQATT and CDR2 is SNEGSKA (reference sequence). This CDR3 has 13 amino acids. The CDR3 is CSARDMESYEQYF.

The V gene is TRBV5-6, the J gene TRBJ1-2; no DNA is available, so the TRBD1 call from TCRdb remains unchecked. Looked up from germline, CDR1 is SGHDT and CDR2 is YYEEEE. The CDR3 covers 14 residues. The CDR3 sequence is CASSLPGPNYGYTF.

The chain recombines TRBV10-3 with TRBJ2-5; TCRdb reports TRBD2, a call that lacks DNA to check it against. This CDR3 has 17 residues. Looked up from germline, CDR1 is ENHRY and CDR2 is SYGVKD. The chain's CDR3 is CAISESKVAGIQETQYF.

The chain's CDR3 is CSASSGQGEKLFF. This sequence joins TRBV29-1 and TRBJ1-4; TCRdb returns TRBD1, unconfirmable since there is no DNA. CDR1 SQVTM and CDR2 ANQGSEA come from the germline V gene. This CDR3 spans 13 amino acids.

CDR3 sequence: CATSRVRGGPSETQYF. The gene calls are TRBV15 and TRBJ2-5; TCRdb outputs TRBD2, but without DNA this stays unchecked. This CDR3 has 16 amino acids. Germline CDR1 is LNHNV and CDR2 is YYDKDF (reference sequence).

This chain uses TRBV12-3 or TRBV12-4 with TRBJ2-4; TCRdb reports TRBD1, a call that lacks DNA to check it against. This CDR3 is built from 12 residues. The CDR3 here is CAGNGQQNIQYF.

The chain couples TRBV12-3 or TRBV12-4 to TRBJ2-1; TCRdb designates TRBD2, a call that cannot be tested without DNA. The CDR3 is made up of 17 amino acids. The CDR3 sequence is CASSLATGTRSYNEQFF.

The chain has TRBV7-2 and TRBJ2-5; the D call from TCRdb, TRBD1, cannot be confirmed without DNA. In germline, CDR1 is SGHTA, CDR2 FQGNSA. CDR3 size: 17 residues. The chain's CDR3 is CASSPTGTGRVEETQYF.

This sequence joins TRBV7-6 and TRBJ2-1; with no DNA, the TCRdb D assignment of TRBD1 cannot be verified. The germline CDR1 and CDR2 sequences are SGHVS and FNYEAQ. CDR3 size: 13 residues. The CDR3 loop is CASSPPGNNEQFF.

This chain joins TRBV30 and TRBJ1-1; the D call from TCRdb, TRBD1, cannot be confirmed without DNA. This CDR3 contains 14 residues. Per the germline V gene, CDR1 is GTSNPN and CDR2 is SVGIG (reference sequence). CDR3 sequence reads: CAWSPVGGTTEAFF.

V usage is TRBV29-1 and J usage is TRBJ2-7; TCRdb names TRBD2, which stays unverified in the absence of DNA. In germline, CDR1 is SQVTM, CDR2 ANQGSEA. The CDR3 has 14 residues. CDR3 residues: CSVVGGTVSYEQYF.

The chain carries TRBV27 and TRBJ2-5; the D gene TCRdb calls, TRBD1, cannot be checked with no DNA. The CDR3 covers 15 residues. Germline V lookup: CDR1 MNHEY, CDR2 SMNVEV (reference sequence). CDR3 residues: CASSGLREYQETQYF.

The chain couples TRBV5-1 to TRBJ2-5; the TCRdb call, TRBD1, lacks DNA for checking. Looked up from germline, CDR1 is SGHRS and CDR2 is YFSETQ. The CDR3 runs to 14 residues. This CDR3 reads CASSLWGNQETQYF.

The chain is built from TRBV7-9 and TRBJ1-2; as DNA is missing, the TRBD1 call by TCRdb cannot be tested. In germline, CDR1 is SEHNR, CDR2 FQNEAQ (reference sequence). This CDR3 has 16 amino acids. CDR3 region: CASSLGPGQFNYGYTF.

The rearrangement uses TRBV20-1 and TRBJ1-1; TCRdb outputs TRBD1, but without DNA this stays unchecked. This CDR3 comprises 13 residues. Germline CDR1 is DFQATT and CDR2 is SNEGSKA (reference sequence). CDR3 sequence reads: CSALWQGSAEAFF.

The chain is built from TRBV25-1 and TRBJ1-2; absent DNA, TCRdb's TRBD1 call cannot be checked. The CDR3 consists of 14 residues. Germline V lookup: CDR1 MGHDK, CDR2 SYGVNS. This CDR3 reads CASSEYEGVYGYTF.

The chain joins TRBV18 to TRBJ2-7; TCRdb outputs TRBD1, but without DNA this stays unchecked. The germline V gene encodes CDR1 KGHSH and CDR2 LQKENI. The CDR3 spans 12 residues. This CDR3 is CASSPPDFRTFF.

J is TRBJ1-2 and V is TRBV21-1; TCRdb designates TRBD1, a call that cannot be tested without DNA. TRBV21-1 is a pseudogene locus. CDR3 size: 15 residues. CDR3 sequence: CASSKERDRNYGYTF.